This T cell receptor (beta chain) was retrieved from a study of T cell responses to AZD1222 COVID-19 vaccine. Germline trimming cut 5 bases from V and 7 bases from J; bases unmatched to any gene: 12. The CDR3 covers 15 residues. Germline CDR1 and CDR2: SGHVS and FQNEAQ. The repertoire was sequenced with immunoSEQ multiplex PCR; TCRdb's copy has only in-frame clones and lacks some. The table includes about 140,000 clones, 80% to 95% detected once. The V call is TRBV7-8, the J call TRBJ1-2; 8 bases fit TRBD1. This clonotype originated in an adult in good health. Here the sequenced sample was peripheral blood, taken on day 0 of AZD1222 vaccination. CDR3 amino acids: CASSQGDRGAAGYTF. As DNA, the CDR3 is TGTGCCAGCAGCCAGGGCGACAGGGGAGCGGCTGGCTACACCTTC. Supplemented by reference TRBV7-8 and TRBJ1-2, the full variable domain reads GAGVSQSPRYKVAKRGQDVALRCDPISGHVSLFWYQQALGQGPEFLTYFQNEAQLDKSGLPSDRFFAERPEGSVSTLKIQRTQQEDSAVYLCASSQGDRGAAGYTFGSGTRLTVV.